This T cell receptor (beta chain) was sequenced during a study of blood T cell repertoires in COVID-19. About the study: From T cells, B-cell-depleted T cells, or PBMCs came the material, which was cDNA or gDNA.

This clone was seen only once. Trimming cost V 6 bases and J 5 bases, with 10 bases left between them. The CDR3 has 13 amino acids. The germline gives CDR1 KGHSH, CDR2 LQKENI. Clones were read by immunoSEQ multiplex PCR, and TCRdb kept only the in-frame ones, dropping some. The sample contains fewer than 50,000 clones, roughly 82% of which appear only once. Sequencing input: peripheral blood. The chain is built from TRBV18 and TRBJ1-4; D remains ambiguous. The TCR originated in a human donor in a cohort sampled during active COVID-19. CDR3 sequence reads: CASSLRQNEKLFF. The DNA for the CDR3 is TGTGCCAGCTCCCTCAGGCAAAATGAAAAACTGTTTTTT.